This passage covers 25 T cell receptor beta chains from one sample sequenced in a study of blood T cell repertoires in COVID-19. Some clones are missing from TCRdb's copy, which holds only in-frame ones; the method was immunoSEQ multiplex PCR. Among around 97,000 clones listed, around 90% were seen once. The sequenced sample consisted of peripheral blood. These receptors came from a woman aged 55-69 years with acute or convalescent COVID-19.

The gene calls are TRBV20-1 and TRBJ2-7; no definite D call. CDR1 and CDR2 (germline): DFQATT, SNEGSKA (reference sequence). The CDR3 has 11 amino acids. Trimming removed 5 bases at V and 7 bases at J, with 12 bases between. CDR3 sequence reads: CSAPLLIEQYF. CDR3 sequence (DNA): TGCAGTGCTCCCCTTCTTATTGAGCAGTACTTC.

CDR3 amino acids: CASSLARGANTGELFF. CDR3 sequence (DNA): TGCGCCAGCAGCTTGGCCCGGGGGGCTAACACCGGGGAGCTGTTTTTT. The chain is built from TRBV5-1 and TRBJ2-2, with D possibly matching TRBD2 (7 bases). V dropped 0 bases and J dropped 2 bases, with 11 bases sitting between them. CDR1 SGHRS and CDR2 YFSETQ come from the germline V gene. This CDR3 is 16 amino acids long.

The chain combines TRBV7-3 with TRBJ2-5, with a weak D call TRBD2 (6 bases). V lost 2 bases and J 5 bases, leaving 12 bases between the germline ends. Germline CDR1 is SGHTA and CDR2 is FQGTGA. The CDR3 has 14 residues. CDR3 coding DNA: TGTGCCAGCAGCTTAGGAGGGTTCGGGGAGACCCAGTACTTC. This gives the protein CASSLGGFGETQYF.

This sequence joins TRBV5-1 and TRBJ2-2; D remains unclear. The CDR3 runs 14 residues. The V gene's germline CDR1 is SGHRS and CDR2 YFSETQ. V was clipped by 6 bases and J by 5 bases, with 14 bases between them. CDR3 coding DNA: TGCGCCAGCACTTCGAGCGTCTGGACCGGGGAGCTGTTTTTT. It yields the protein CASTSSVWTGELFF.

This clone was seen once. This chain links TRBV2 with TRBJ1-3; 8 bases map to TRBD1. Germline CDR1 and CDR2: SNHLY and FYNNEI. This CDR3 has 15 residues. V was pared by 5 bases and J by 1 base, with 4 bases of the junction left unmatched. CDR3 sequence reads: CASSLGQGSGNTIYF. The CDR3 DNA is TGTGCCAGCAGTCTAGGACAGGGATCTGGAAACACCATATATTTT.

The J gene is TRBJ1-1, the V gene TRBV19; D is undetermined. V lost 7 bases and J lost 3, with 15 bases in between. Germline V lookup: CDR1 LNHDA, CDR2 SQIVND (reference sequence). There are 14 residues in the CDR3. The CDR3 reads CASTTSPVDTEAFF. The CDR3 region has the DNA TGTGCCAGTACCACCTCCCCAGTGGACACTGAAGCTTTCTTT.

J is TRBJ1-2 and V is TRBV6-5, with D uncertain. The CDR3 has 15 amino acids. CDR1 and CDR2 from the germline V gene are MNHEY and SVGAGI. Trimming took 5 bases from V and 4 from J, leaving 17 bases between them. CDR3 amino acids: CASSPGNSLTYGYTF. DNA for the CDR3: TGTGCCAGCAGTCCCGGGAACAGCCTAACCTATGGCTACACCTTC.

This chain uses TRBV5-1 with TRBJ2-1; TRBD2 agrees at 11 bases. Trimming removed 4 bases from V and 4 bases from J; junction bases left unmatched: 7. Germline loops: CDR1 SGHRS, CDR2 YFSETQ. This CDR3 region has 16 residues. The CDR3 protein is CASSKTGLADYNEQFF. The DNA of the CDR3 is TGCGCCAGCAGCAAGACGGGACTAGCGGATTACAATGAGCAGTTCTTC.

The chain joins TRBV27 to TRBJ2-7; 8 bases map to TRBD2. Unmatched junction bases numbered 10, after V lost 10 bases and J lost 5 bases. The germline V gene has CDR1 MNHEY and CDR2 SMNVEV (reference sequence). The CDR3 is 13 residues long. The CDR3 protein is CAIIGTRSDEQYV. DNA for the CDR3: TGTGCCATAATTGGGACTAGATCAGACGAGCAGTACGTC.

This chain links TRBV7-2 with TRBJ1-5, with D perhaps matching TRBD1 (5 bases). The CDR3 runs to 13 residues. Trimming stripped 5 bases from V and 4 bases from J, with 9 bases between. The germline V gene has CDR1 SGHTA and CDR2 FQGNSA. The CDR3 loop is CASSQDTNQPQHF. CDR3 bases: TGTGCCAGCAGCCAGGACACAAATCAGCCCCAGCATTTT.

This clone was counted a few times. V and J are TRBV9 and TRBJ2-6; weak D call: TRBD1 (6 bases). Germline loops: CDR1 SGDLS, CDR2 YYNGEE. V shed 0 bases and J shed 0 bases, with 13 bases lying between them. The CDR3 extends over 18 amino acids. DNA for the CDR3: TGTGCCAGCAGCGTAGCTGGACAGAGTTCCTCTGGGGCCAACGTCCTGACTTTC. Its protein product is CASSVAGQSSSGANVLTF.

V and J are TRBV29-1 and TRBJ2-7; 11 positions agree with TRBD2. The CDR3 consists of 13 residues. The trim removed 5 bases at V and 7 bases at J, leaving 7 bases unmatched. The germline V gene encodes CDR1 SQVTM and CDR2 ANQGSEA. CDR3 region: CSVLAGGQGEQYV. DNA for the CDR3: TGCAGCGTTCTAGCGGGAGGCCAAGGGGAGCAGTACGTC.

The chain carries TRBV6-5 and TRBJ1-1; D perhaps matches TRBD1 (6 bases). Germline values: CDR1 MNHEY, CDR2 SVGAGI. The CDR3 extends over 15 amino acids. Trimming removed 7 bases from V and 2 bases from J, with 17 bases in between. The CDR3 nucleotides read TGTGCCAGCAACTCCGGGACATTAGCCAACACTGAAGCTTTCTTT. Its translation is CASNSGTLANTEAFF.

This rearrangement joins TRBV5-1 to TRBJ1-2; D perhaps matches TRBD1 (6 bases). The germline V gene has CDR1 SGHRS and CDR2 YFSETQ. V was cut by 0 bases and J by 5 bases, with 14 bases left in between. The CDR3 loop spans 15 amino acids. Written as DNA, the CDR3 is TGCGCCAGCAGCTTGGCCACAGGGCCCCCTTATGGCTACACCTTC. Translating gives CASSLATGPPYGYTF.

In DNA, the CDR3 is TGTGCCAGCGGGCCGACCTACAATGAGCAGTTCTTC. This encodes CASGPTYNEQFF. The gene calls are TRBV28 and TRBJ2-1, with unresolved D. V was shortened by 8 bases and J by 2 bases, with 7 bases between the two germline ends. The CDR3 loop spans 12 amino acids. Germline assignment: CDR1 MDHEN and CDR2 SYDVKM.

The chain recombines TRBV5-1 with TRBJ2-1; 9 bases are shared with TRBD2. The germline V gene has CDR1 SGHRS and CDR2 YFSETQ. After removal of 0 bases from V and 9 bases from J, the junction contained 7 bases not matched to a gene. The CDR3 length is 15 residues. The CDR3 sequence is CASSLGAGGRGEQFF. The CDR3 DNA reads TGCGCCAGCAGCTTGGGAGCGGGAGGACGTGGTGAGCAGTTCTTC.

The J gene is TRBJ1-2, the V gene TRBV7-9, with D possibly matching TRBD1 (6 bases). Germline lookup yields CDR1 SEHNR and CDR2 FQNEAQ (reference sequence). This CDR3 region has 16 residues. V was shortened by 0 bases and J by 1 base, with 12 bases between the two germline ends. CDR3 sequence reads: CASSLAVGQFNYGYTF. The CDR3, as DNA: TGTGCCAGCAGCTTAGCCGTCGGACAGTTTAACTATGGCTACACCTTC.

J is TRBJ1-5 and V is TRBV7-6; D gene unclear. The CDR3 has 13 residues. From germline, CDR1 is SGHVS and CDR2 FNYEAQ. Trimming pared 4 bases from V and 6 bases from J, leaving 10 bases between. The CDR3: CASSSHQRQPQHF. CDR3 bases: TGTGCCAGCAGCTCACATCAGCGTCAGCCCCAGCATTTT.

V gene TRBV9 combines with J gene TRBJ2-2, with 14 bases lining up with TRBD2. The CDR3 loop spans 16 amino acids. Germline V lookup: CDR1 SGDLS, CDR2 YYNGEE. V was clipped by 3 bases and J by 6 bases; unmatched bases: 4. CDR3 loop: CASSARLAGGPGELFF. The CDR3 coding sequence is TGTGCCAGCAGCGCCAGACTAGCGGGAGGGCCCGGGGAGCTGTTTTTT. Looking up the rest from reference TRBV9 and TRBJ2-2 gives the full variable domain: DSGVTQTPKHLITATGQRVTLRCSPRSGDLSVYWYQQSLDQGLQFLIQYYNGEERAKGNILERFSAQQFPDLHSELNLSSLELGDSALYFCASSARLAGGPGELFFGEGSRLTVL.

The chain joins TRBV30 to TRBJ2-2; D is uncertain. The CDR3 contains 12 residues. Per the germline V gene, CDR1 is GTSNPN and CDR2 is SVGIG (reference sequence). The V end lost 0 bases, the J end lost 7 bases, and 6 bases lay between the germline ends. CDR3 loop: CAWSVFIGELFF. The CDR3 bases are TGTGCCTGGAGTGTATTCATCGGGGAGCTGTTTTTT.

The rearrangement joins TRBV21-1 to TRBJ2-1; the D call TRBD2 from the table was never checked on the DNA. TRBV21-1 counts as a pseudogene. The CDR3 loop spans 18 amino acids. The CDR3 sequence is CASSKGRTSGGSEDEQFF. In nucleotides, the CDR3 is TGTGCCAGCAGCAAAGGTCGGACTAGCGGGGGGAGTGAGGATGAGCAGTTCTTC.

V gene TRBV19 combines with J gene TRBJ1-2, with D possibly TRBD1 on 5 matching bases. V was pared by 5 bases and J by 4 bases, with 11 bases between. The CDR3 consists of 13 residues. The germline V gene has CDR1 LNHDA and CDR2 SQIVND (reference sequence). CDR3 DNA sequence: TGTGCCAGTAGTGTGGACATTCCCTATGGCTACACCTTC. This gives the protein CASSVDIPYGYTF. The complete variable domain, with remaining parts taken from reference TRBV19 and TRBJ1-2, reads DGGITQSPKYLFRKEGQNVTLSCEQNLNHDAMYWYRQDPGQGLRLIYYSQIVNDFQKGDIAEGYSVSREKKESFPLTVTSAQKNPTAFYLCASSVDIPYGYTFGSGTRLTVV.

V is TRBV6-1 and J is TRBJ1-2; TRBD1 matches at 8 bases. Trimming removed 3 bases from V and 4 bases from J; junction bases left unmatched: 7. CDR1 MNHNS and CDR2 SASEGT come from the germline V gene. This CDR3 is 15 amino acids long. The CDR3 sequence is CASSDRTGSLYGYTF. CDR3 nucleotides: TGTGCCAGCAGTGACCGGACAGGGAGCCTCTATGGCTACACCTTC.

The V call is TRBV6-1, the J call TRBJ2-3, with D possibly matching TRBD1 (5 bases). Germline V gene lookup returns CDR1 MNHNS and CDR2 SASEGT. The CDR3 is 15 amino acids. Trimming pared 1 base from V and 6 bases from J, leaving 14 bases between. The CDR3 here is CASSEGGSSGDTQYF. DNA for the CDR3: TGTGCCAGCAGTGAAGGGGGCAGCTCTGGGGATACGCAGTATTTT.

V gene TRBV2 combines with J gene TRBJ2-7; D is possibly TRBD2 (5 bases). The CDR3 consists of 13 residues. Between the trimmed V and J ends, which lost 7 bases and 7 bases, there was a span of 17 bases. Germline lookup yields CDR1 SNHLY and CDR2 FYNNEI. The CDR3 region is CASTEELFGEQYF. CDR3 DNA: TGTGCCAGCACGGAGGAGCTCTTTGGGGAGCAGTACTTC.